This paragraph reports one T cell receptor (beta chain). What it recognizes is unknown. The germline gives CDR1 SGHAT, CDR2 FQNNGV. The trim removed 5 bases at V and 0 bases at J, leaving 7 bases unmatched. The CDR3 sequence is 16 residues long. The protocol was immunoSEQ multiplex PCR, while the TCRdb copy is restricted to in-frame clones and leaves out a portion. The table has tens of thousands of clones, 91% seen once. This sample is part of a study of T cell responses to AZD1222 COVID-19 vaccine. Study-level results: The span of vaccine-associated CD4 TCRs extended across spike, with dominance at 160-218 and 743-854. Most donors were white British, females outnumbered males, and clonal diversity was possibly underestimated. The study sampled repertoires only after the peak T cell response. Two AZD1222 administrations were followed by greater Spike-specific TCR breadth and depth.

The material sequenced was peripheral blood, taken on day 0 of MenACWY control vaccination. The chain joins TRBV11-2 to TRBJ1-2, with 9 bases aligning to TRBD1. This clonotype was sampled from an adult in good health. CDR3 loop: CASSPGTGKSNYGYTF. The CDR3 bases are TGTGCCAGCAGCCCCGGGACAGGGAAATCTAACTATGGCTACACCTTC.